This record concerns one T cell receptor beta chain sequence. The antigen is unknown. Primers used in a second PCR of roughly 6 to 12 cycles were a sample-barcoded 5' primer and a J-beta primer mix. Each CDR3 protein is one row after TCRdb ran MiXCR on the 5' RACE reads. The sample consists of roughly 800,000 distinct CDR3 sequences, roughly 24% of them appearing once. This entry is derived from a study of blood T cells in healthy people across ages. Overall study results and limits: Both naive CD4+ cell counts and diversity were greater in long-lived donors than in aged donors.

Trimming took off 1 base at V and 7 bases at J, with 16 bases between the two ends. Per the germline V gene, CDR1 is SGHVS and CDR2 is FQNEAQ. The CDR3 spans 16 residues. This same sample was also taken into another study, of T cells of mothers and their children. That publication notes: Each 15 ul cDNA reaction used roughly 1.6 ug RNA; all RNA was used.

The TCR was taken from a boy younger than 18 in good health. This chain joins TRBV7-8 and TRBJ1-4, with D maybe TRBD1 (5 bases). What was sequenced was blood. CDR3 coding DNA: TGTGCCAGCAGCTTAGGGGCCCCTGGGACCCCTGAAAAACTGTTTTTT. Translation gives CASSLGAPGTPEKLFF. The full variable domain, its missing parts supplied by reference TRBV7-8 and TRBJ1-4, is GAGVSQSPRYKVAKRGQDVALRCDPISGHVSLFWYQQALGQGPEFLTYFQNEAQLDKSGLPSDRFFAERPEGSVSTLKIQRTQQEDSAVYLCASSLGAPGTPEKLFFGSGTQLSVL.